Here is one T cell receptor beta chain with its context. Its antigen is undetermined. Different DNA sequences within this sample yield the same CDR3. The source of the sample is a study of cytomegalovirus exposure and HLA in healthy donors. Study as a whole: There were 75 million to 95 million unique TCRs (from HLA-typed donors) in an early data release.

General study points: On later analysis, the bulk of CMV-associated TCR beta chains appeared to be HLA-restricted.

From germline, CDR1 is DFQATT and CDR2 SNEGSKA (reference sequence). The CDR3 is 11 amino acids. V gave up 2 bases and J gave up 4 bases, with 6 bases separating them. Amplification used 60 Vbeta primers and 13 Jbeta primers. Under the authors' procedure: Per a later analysis, the number of unique TCR beta chains was about 80 million, of which some 9.9 million were shared. The table came from immunoSEQ multiplex PCR; TCRdb's copy has only in-frame clones and leaves some out. The V and J calls and the clone size are those of that table, but D and trimming were determined from the DNA. Of 250,000 to 350,000 clones listed, just over 70% were seen once; the top ten hold 2% to 2.5%. Healthy bone marrow donors supplied every sample.

The material sequenced was PBMCs. This receptor was identified in a female donor in good health and CMV-seronegative. The chain is built from TRBV20-1 and TRBJ2-7, with D hard to call. The CDR3 nucleotides are TGCAGTGCTAGACGCGCTTACGAGCAGTACTTC. Its protein is CSARRAYEQYF.